This passage covers 23 T cell receptor beta chains from one sample sequenced in a study of T cells in Graves' hyperthyroidism and ophthalmopathy. TCR beta CDR3 region amplification was performed from RNA transcripts. In the first-round RT-PCR of the TCR CDR3, the HTBI primer set was used. Using its own MiXCR run on the multiplex PCR reads, TCRdb lists one record per CDR3 protein. Of fewer than 650,000 distinct CDR3 sequences listed, about 15% were seen once; the top ten hold roughly 14%. The sequenced sample consisted of blood. These receptor sequences come from a woman aged 35 to 49 with Graves' hyperthyroidism.

At least ten counts were recorded for this clonotype. The chain employs TRBV28 and TRBJ2-7; D is undetermined. V shed 2 bases and J shed 2 bases, with 7 bases lying between them. Germline V gene sequence: CDR1 MDHEN, CDR2 SYDVKM. The CDR3 has 13 amino acids. CDR3 in DNA: TGTGCCAGCAGTTTAGTACAGACCTACGAGCAGTACTTC. Translating gives CASSLVQTYEQYF. The complete variable domain, with remaining parts taken from reference TRBV28 and TRBJ2-7, reads DVKVTQSSRYLVKRTGEKVFLECVQDMDHENMFWYRQDPGLGLRLIYFSYDVKMKEKGDIPEGYSVSREKKERFSLILESASTNQTSMYLCASSLVQTYEQYFGPGTRLTVT.

The chain carries TRBV29-1 and TRBJ1-3; D is perhaps TRBD1 (6 bases). There are 16 residues in the CDR3. Germline V gene sequence: CDR1 SQVTM, CDR2 ANQGSEA. Trimming cost V 6 bases and J 0 bases, with 18 bases left between them. CDR3 nucleotides: TGCAGCGTGGACGGGACATCGACCGACTCTGGAAACACCATATATTTT. Translated, it gives CSVDGTSTDSGNTIYF.

This clonotype was recorded at least ten times. The chain uses TRBV12-3 or TRBV12-4 and TRBJ2-5; D ambiguous. V lost 2 bases and J lost 5, with 12 bases in between. This CDR3 contains 14 residues. Here the CDR3 DNA reads TGTGCCAGCAGTTTAACGGGTATGGGGGAGACCCAGTACTTC. It specifies CASSLTGMGETQYF.

The V gene is TRBV20-1, the J gene TRBJ2-1; possible D gene TRBD2, 6 bases. The CDR3 length is 16 residues. V was cut by 2 bases and J by 3 bases, with 17 bases left in between. Germline assignment: CDR1 DFQATT and CDR2 SNEGSKA (reference sequence). This CDR3 is CSARYDAGTYYNEQFF. CDR3 nucleotides: TGCAGTGCTAGATATGATGCCGGGACTTACTACAATGAGCAGTTCTTC.

The sample holds many counts of this clonotype. This sequence joins TRBV5-1 and TRBJ1-2; 8 bases fit TRBD1. From germline, CDR1 is SGHRS and CDR2 YFSETQ. Trimming removed 7 bases from V and 3 bases from J; junction bases left unmatched: 8. The CDR3 is 14 residues long. For the CDR3, the DNA is TGCGCCAGCGGACGGACAGGGAGTGACTATGGCTACACCTTC. Translating it yields CASGRTGSDYGYTF.

This clonotype was counted ten times or more. The chain links TRBV5-1 to TRBJ1-1; 10 positions agree with TRBD1. Trimming took 0 bases from V and 5 from J; bases not matched to a gene: 4. Germline CDR1 is SGHRS and CDR2 is YFSETQ. This CDR3 contains 15 residues. The CDR3 loop is CASSLDGTGVTEAFF. The CDR3 region has the DNA TGCGCCAGCAGCTTGGATGGGACAGGGGTTACTGAAGCTTTCTTT.

This clonotype showed up many times. The genes are TRBV30 and TRBJ2-7; 7 bases line up with TRBD2. This CDR3 comprises 17 residues. Looked up from germline, CDR1 is GTSNPN and CDR2 is SVGIG (reference sequence). V was clipped by 0 bases and J by 6 bases; unmatched bases: 17. The CDR3 DNA reads TGTGCCTGGAGTGTACATTTCTGGAGGGAGGGCCCTCTCGAGCAGTACTTC. Amino acids: CAWSVHFWREGPLEQYF.

This clonotype was recorded many times. This rearrangement joins TRBV5-1 to TRBJ2-3; D tentatively fits TRBD1 or TRBD2 (7 bases each). Trimming took off 0 bases at V and 2 bases at J, with 16 bases between the two ends. This CDR3 region has 17 residues. The V gene's germline CDR1 is SGHRS and CDR2 YFSETQ. CDR3 bases: TGCGCCAGCAGCTTGGCCCAGGGGGGGCTTCTCACAGATACGCAGTATTTT. Protein: CASSLAQGGLLTDTQYF. Complete variable domain (other parts from reference TRBV5-1 and TRBJ2-3): KAGVTQTPRYLIKTRGQQVTLSCSPISGHRSVSWYQQTPGQGLQFLFEYFSETQRNKGNFPGRFSGRQFSNSRSEMNVSTLELGDSALYLCASSLAQGGLLTDTQYFGPGTRLTVL.

The sample holds a few counts of this clonotype. The chain is built from TRBV30 and TRBJ2-1; TRBD2 aligns across 8 bases. From germline, CDR1 is GTSNPN and CDR2 SVGIG (reference sequence). CDR3 size: 13 residues. The trim removed 3 bases at V and 2 bases at J, leaving 0 bases unmatched. The CDR3 spells CAWRREAYNEQFF. CDR3 nucleotides: TGTGCCTGGAGGCGGGAGGCCTACAATGAGCAGTTCTTC.

In this sample, this clonotype turned up many times. The chain is built from TRBV30 and TRBJ2-7; tentative D call: TRBD2 (6 bases). Germline V gives CDR1 GTSNPN, CDR2 SVGIG (reference sequence). CDR3 length: 12 residues. V was pared by 7 bases and J by 3 bases, with 13 bases between. CDR3 residues: CAYRPGSYEQYF. CDR3 DNA sequence: TGTGCCTACCGCCCCGGGAGCTACGAGCAGTACTTC.

As for this clonotype: A clone one base away is much larger, so this may be a read error. The chain couples TRBV5-4 to TRBJ2-1; D might be TRBD2 (6 bases). Per the germline V gene, CDR1 is SGHNT and CDR2 is YYREEE (reference sequence). The germline V and J ends were trimmed by 3 bases and 0 bases, with 13 bases remaining between them. This CDR3 has 16 residues. CDR3 in DNA: TGTGCCAGCAGCTCCGGGGGTGGTAGCTCCTACAATGAGCAGTTCTTC. Residues: CASSSGGGSSYNEQFF.

The chain uses TRBV20-1 and TRBJ2-7; D gene ambiguous. Germline loops: CDR1 DFQATT, CDR2 SNEGSKA (reference sequence). The CDR3 has 13 amino acids. The V end lost 0 bases, the J end lost 5 bases, and 11 bases lay between the germline ends. The CDR3, as DNA: TGCAGTGCTAGAGATTCACTCTGGGACGAGCAGTACTTC. This gives the protein CSARDSLWDEQYF.

This clonotype has just a few counts. The chain uses TRBV5-1 and TRBJ2-2, with a tentative D call TRBD2 (6 bases). Between the trimmed V and J ends, which lost 4 bases and 5 bases, there was a span of 18 bases. Germline V gene data show CDR1 as SGHRS and CDR2 as YFSETQ. This CDR3 has 16 residues. DNA for the CDR3: TGCGCCAGCAGCCTGGCCGGGACTCTGGGGACCGGGGAGCTGTTTTTT. Amino acid sequence: CASSLAGTLGTGELFF.

This clonotype showed up just a few times. The rearrangement uses TRBV3-1 and TRBJ2-1, with 11 bases identical to TRBD2. Germline V CDR1 and CDR2: LGHDT, YNNKEL (reference sequence). V was pared by 1 base and J by 4 bases, with 0 bases of the junction left unmatched. The length of the CDR3 is 15 residues. The DNA for the CDR3 is TGTGCCAGCAGCCAAGCTAGCGGGGGGTACAATGAGCAGTTCTTC. Protein: CASSQASGGYNEQFF.

Ten or more counts support this clonotype. CDR3 sequence: CASSEPRTSGRETQYF. The CDR3 DNA reads as TGTGCCAGCAGTGAGCCTCGGACTAGCGGGAGAGAGACCCAGTACTTC. V gene TRBV2 combines with J gene TRBJ2-5; 13 bases match TRBD2. This CDR3 contains 16 residues. With 3 bases clipped from V and 4 bases from J, the junction kept 5 bases outside the gene matches. Germline V gene lookup returns CDR1 SNHLY and CDR2 FYNNEI.

The sample holds many counts of this clonotype. The V and J genes are TRBV7-2 and TRBJ1-1; D not resolved. The germline V gene encodes CDR1 SGHTA and CDR2 FQGNSA. Trimming pared 0 bases from V and 4 bases from J, leaving 9 bases between. CDR3 size: 14 residues. The CDR3 bases are TGTGCCAGCAGCTTAGCGCTGGTGCGCACTGAAGCTTTCTTT. Translated: CASSLALVRTEAFF.

This clonotype was observed many times. The rearrangement links TRBV27 to TRBJ2-1; D possibly corresponds to TRBD2 (5 bases). Per the germline V gene, CDR1 is MNHEY and CDR2 is SMNVEV (reference sequence). CDR3 length equals 15 residues. V was pared by 5 bases and J by 2 bases, with 13 bases between. The CDR3 here is CASSLGRGPYNEQFF. The CDR3 DNA sequence: TGTGCCAGCAGTCTCGGACGAGGGCCCTACAATGAGCAGTTCTTC.

This clonotype was seen at least ten times. V and J are TRBV19 and TRBJ2-1, with TRBD2 matching 8 bases. Per germline, CDR1 LNHDA and CDR2 SQIVND (reference sequence). With V trimmed by 5 bases and J by 7 bases, 13 bases remained unmatched. The CDR3 runs 16 residues. In DNA, the CDR3 is TGTGCCAGTAGTTCACCGGGACTAGTCAAAAGGAATGAGCAGTTCTTC. This translates into CASSSPGLVKRNEQFF. The full variable domain, in which reference TRBV19 and TRBJ2-1 provide the parts outside the CDR3, is DGGITQSPKYLFRKEGQNVTLSCEQNLNHDAMYWYRQDPGQGLRLIYYSQIVNDFQKGDIAEGYSVSREKKESFPLTVTSAQKNPTAFYLCASSSPGLVKRNEQFFGPGTRLTVL.

This clonotype was counted at least ten times. The chain employs TRBV5-1 and TRBJ2-6; 8 nucleotides align to TRBD1. CDR1 is SGHRS and CDR2 is YFSETQ in the germline V gene. After removal of 6 bases from V and 0 bases from J, the junction contained 5 bases not matched to a gene. The CDR3 is made up of 16 amino acids. The CDR3 sequence: CASTGQVFSGANVLTF. The CDR3 DNA reads as TGCGCCAGCACGGGACAGGTGTTCTCTGGGGCCAACGTCCTGACTTTC.

This clonotype was picked up many times. This chain links TRBV12-3 or TRBV12-4 with TRBJ2-3, with D unclear. This CDR3 is 13 amino acids long. V was trimmed by 6 bases and J by 0 bases, leaving 7 bases between them. This CDR3 reads CASRDKSTDTQYF. The CDR3 bases are TGTGCCAGCAGAGACAAGAGCACAGATACGCAGTATTTT.

The V gene is TRBV30, the J gene TRBJ1-3; D ambiguous. The CDR3 covers 13 residues. Germline values: CDR1 GTSNPN, CDR2 SVGIG (reference sequence). V was cut by 3 bases and J by 0 bases, with 6 bases left in between. CDR3: CAWRHSSGNTIYF. CDR3 DNA: TGTGCCTGGAGACATAGCTCTGGAAACACCATATATTTT.

The CDR3 coding sequence is TGTGCCAGCAGTGAAGCGGGCCTGAGCCCCTATAATTCACCCCTCCACTTT. Protein: CASSEAGLSPYNSPLHF. V and J are TRBV2 and TRBJ1-6; D unclear. Per germline, CDR1 SNHLY and CDR2 FYNNEI. The V end was cut by 0 bases, the J end by 2 bases, with 11 bases between. The CDR3 is 17 amino acids.

This clonotype has only a few counts. The rearrangement links TRBV9 to TRBJ1-6, with a weak D call TRBD1 (6 bases). CDR3 length equals 14 residues. Germline CDR1 and CDR2: SGDLS and YYNGEE. Trimming removed 2 bases from V and 7 bases from J, with 10 bases in between. CDR3 loop: CASSVSGANSPLHF. The CDR3 DNA follows: TGTGCCAGCAGCGTGTCGGGGGCGAATTCACCCCTCCACTTT.